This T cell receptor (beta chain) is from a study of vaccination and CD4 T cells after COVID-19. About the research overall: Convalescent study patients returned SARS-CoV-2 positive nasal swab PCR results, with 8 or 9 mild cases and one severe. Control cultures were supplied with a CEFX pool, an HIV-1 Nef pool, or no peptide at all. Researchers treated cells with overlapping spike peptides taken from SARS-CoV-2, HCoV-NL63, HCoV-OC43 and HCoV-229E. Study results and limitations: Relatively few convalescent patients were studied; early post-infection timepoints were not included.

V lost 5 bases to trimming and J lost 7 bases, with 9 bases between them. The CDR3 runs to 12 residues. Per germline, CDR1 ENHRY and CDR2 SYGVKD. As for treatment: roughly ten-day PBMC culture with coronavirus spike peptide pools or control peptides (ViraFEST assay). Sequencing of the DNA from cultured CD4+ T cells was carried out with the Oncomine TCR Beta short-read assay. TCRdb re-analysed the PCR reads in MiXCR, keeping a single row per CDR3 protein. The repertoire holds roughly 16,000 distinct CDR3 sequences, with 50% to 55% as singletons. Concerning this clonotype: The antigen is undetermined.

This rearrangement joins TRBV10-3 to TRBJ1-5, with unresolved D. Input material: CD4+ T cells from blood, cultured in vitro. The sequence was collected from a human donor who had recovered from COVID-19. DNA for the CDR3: TGTGCCATCAGTCCCGCAGGCCAGCCCCAGCATTTT. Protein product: CAISPAGQPQHF.